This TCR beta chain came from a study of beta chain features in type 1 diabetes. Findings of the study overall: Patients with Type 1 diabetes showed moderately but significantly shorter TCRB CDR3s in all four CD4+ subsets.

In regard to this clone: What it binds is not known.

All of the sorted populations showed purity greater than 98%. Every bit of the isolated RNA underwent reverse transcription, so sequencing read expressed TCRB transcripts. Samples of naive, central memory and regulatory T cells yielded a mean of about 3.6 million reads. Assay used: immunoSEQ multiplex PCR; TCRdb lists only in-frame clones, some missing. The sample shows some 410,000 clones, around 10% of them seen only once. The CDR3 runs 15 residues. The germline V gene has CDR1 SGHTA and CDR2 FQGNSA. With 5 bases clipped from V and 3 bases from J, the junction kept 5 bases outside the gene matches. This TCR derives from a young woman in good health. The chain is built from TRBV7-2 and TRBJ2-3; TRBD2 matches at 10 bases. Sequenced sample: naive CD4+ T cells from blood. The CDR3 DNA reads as TGTGCCAGCAGCGCTAGCGGGAGAGGTACAGATACGCAGTATTTT. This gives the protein CASSASGRGTDTQYF.